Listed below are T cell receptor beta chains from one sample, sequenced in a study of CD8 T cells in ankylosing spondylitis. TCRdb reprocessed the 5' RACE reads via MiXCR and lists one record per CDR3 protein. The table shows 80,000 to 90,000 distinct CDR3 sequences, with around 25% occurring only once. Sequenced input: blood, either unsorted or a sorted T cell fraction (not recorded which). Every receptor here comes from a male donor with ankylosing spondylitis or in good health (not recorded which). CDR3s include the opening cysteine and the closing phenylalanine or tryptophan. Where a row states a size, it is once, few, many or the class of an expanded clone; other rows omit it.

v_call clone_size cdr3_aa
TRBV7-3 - CASSFNGVGIDQPQHF
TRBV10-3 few CAISGGSITSGANVLTF
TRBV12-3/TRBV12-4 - CASSLGTVNYGYTF
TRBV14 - CASSPSYGSSYNEQFF
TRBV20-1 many CSAGKETQYF
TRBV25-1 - CASSESFGSANEKLFF
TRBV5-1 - CASSLVGRKHYGYTF
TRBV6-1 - CASRQTGLNEKLFF
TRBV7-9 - CASSLGGQENTEAFF
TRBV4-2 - CASSQHSYEQYF
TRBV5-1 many CASSWRESSGNTIYF
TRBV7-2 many CASSISQQVAQYF
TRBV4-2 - CASSHGTAYEQYF
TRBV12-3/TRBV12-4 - CASRPTGELGEAFF
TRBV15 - CATSSPPIGARFEAFF
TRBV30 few CAWSLTDTQYF
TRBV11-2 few CASSLDRGSYGYTF
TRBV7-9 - CASSPQGSEQYF
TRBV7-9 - CASSKTLASGNTIYF
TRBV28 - CASSFRKWYSNQPQHF
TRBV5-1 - CASSFSDNEQFF
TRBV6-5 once CASSSYGSGNTIYF
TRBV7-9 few CASSNISMVTPEGYTF
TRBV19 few CASSIVWLTTSGANVLTF
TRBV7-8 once CASSLLGGNTEAFF
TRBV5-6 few CASRLGLAAYNEQFF
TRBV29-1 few CSVEGRVSNYGYTF
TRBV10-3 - CAISESDVYSGNTIYF
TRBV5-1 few CASSLTPGETEAFF
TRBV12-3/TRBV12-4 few CASRDDRANYGYTF
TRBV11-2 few CASSLERREFDTQYF
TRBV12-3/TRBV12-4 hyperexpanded CASSLGTVSGELFF
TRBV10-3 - CAISGAGTGTEAFF
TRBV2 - CASAGTSDDNEQFF
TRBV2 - CASSSDGSKNIQYF
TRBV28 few CASSLFRGINYGYTF
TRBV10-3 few CAISRGTDFDGYTF
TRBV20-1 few CSASDSYEQYF
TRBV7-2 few CASSRDGNQPQHF
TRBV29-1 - CSVDGLAGNEQYF
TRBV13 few CASRSAPPHHRELFF
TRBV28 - CASSPTDRGNQPQHF
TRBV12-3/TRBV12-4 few CASSLRGGDNQPQHF
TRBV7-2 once CASSLLGGRNEQFF